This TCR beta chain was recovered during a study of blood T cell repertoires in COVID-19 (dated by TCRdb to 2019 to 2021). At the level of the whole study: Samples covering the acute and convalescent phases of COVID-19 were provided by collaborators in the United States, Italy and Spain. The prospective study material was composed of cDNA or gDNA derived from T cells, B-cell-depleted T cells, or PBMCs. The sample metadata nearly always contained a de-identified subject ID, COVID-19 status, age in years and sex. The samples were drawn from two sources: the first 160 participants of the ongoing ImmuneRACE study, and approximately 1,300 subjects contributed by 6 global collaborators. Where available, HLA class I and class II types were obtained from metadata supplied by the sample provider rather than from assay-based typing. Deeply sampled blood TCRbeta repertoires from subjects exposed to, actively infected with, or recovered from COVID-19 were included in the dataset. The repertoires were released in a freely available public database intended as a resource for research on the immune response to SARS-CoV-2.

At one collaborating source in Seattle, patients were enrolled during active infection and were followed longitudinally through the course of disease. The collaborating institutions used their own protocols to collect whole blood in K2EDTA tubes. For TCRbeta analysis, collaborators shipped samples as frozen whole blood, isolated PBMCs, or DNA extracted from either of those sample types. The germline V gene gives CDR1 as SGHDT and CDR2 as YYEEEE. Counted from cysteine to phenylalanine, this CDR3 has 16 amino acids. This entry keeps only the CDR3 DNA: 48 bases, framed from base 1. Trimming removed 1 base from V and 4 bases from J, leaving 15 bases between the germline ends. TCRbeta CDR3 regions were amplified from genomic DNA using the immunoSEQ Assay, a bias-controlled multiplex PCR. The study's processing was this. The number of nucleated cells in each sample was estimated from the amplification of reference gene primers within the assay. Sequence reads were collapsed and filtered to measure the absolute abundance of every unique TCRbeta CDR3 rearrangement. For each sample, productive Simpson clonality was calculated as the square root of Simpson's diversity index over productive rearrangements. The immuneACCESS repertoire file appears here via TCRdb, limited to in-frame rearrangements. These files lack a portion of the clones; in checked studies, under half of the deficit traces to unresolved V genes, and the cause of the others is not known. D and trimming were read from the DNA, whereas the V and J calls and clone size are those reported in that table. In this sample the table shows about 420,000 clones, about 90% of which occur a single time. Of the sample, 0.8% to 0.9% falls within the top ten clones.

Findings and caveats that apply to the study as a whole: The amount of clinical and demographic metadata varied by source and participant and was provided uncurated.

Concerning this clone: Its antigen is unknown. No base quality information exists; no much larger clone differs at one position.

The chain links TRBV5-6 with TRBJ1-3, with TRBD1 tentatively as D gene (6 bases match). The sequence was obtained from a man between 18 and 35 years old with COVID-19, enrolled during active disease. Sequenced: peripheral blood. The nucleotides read TGTGCCAGCAGCTTGTATGGGGCAGGGACAGGAAACACCATATATTTT. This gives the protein CASSLYGAGTGNTIYF.